A selection of T cell receptor beta chains follows, all from one sample in a study of T cells in Graves' hyperthyroidism and ophthalmopathy. TCRdb redid the calling of the multiplex PCR reads with MiXCR, one entry per CDR3 protein. The sample records more than 500,000 distinct CDR3 sequences, roughly 16% being singletons. Sequencing was performed on blood. The origin of the receptors is a young woman with Graves' hyperthyroidism. Both conserved end residues are part of each CDR3. D genes are given only for firm matches. Some rows mark clone size as missing; the rest say once, few, many or name a class of expanded clone.

j_call | clone_size | d_call | cdr3_length | v_call | cdr3_nt | cdr3_aa
TRBJ1-5 | few | - | 15 | TRBV19 | TGTGCCAGTAGTATAGGGCGGGGGGCGCATCAGCCCCAGCATTTT | CASSIGRGAHQPQHF
TRBJ1-1 | - | - | 15 | TRBV9 | TGTGCCAGCAGCGACGGCGGGGAGGTCAGCACTGAAGCTTTCTTT | CASSDGGEVSTEAFF
TRBJ2-7 | many | - | 15 | TRBV11-2 | TGTGCCAGCAGCTTGAACGTGGGGGCTGGAGGGGAGCAGTACTTC | CASSLNVGAGGEQYF
TRBJ2-1 | - | TRBD2 | 16 | TRBV5-1 | TGCGCCAGCAGCTTAGAAACTAGCGGGAGAGGGAATGAGCAGTTCTTC | CASSLETSGRGNEQFF
TRBJ2-1 | - | - | 12 | TRBV10-3 | TGTGCCATCAGTGAGCCTGGACGGCTCCAGTTCTTC | CAISEPGRLQFF
TRBJ2-1 | - | TRBD2 | 17 | TRBV6-2/TRBV6-3 | TGTGCCAGCAGTTACTCGCGCGGGAGAAGCCCCTACAATGAGCAGTTCTTC | CASSYSRGRSPYNEQFF
TRBJ2-3 | many | TRBD2 | 15 | TRBV5-1 | TGCGCCAGCAGCTTTCCTAGCGGGTCCACAGATACGCAGTATTTT | CASSFPSGSTDTQYF
TRBJ2-3 | many | - | 14 | TRBV11-3 | TGTGCCAGCAGCTTAGGACCGAACACAGATACGCAGTATTTT | CASSLGPNTDTQYF
TRBJ1-6 | - | TRBD1 | 17 | TRBV6-6 | TGTGCCAGCAGTTACTCGTACAGGACAGGGGGCACTTCACCCCTCCACTTT | CASSYSYRTGGTSPLHF
TRBJ1-2 | many | - | 13 | TRBV11-2 | TGTGCCAGCAGCTTAGATCTCAGGGAAGGCTACACCTTC | CASSLDLREGYTF
TRBJ2-1 | many | - | 13 | TRBV24-1 | TGTGCCACCAGTGTATGGGGGATCGATGAGCAGTTCTTC | CATSVWGIDEQFF
TRBJ2-2 | few | - | 17 | TRBV5-1 | TGCGCCAGCAGCTTGCCCCAGGGACACCATGAAAACGGGGAGCTGTTTTTT | CASSLPQGHHENGELFF
TRBJ1-1 | few | TRBD1 | 16 | TRBV9 | TGTGCCAGCAGCGTAGTGGGGACAGGAGCCGGGTCTGAAGCTTTCTTT | CASSVVGTGAGSEAFF
TRBJ2-7 | - | - | 17 | TRBV9 | TGTGCCAGCAGCTCCCGACCAGGGCGGGGTTCCTCCTACGAGCAGTACTTC | CASSSRPGRGSSYEQYF
TRBJ2-3 | few | TRBD1 | 16 | TRBV5-8 | TGTGCCAGCAGCTTGTGGACAGGGGGTCACACAGATACGCAGTATTTT | CASSLWTGGHTDTQYF
TRBJ2-5 | - | - | 13 | TRBV5-1 | TGCGCCAGCAGCTCCCAATCTGGGGAGACCCAGTACTTC | CASSSQSGETQYF
TRBJ2-3 | few | TRBD2 | 13 | TRBV19 | TGTGCCAGTAGGCTAGCGGCCACAGATACGCAGTATTTT | CASRLAATDTQYF
TRBJ2-1 | many | - | 15 | TRBV7-8 | TGTGCCAGCAGCTTAGACAGGGAGTCCTACAATGAGCAGTTCTTC | CASSLDRESYNEQFF
TRBJ2-3 | - | TRBD2 | 15 | TRBV7-2 | TGTGCCAGCAGTGGACTAGCGGGAGCGCGGGATACGCAGTATTTT | CASSGLAGARDTQYF
TRBJ2-1 | many | - | 12 | TRBV20-1 | TGCAGTGCTGCCCTTTATGACAATGAGCAGTTCTTC | CSAALYDNEQFF
TRBJ2-3 | few | - | 15 | TRBV20-1 | TGCAGTGCTAGAGTTGTACCGGGGTTTGCAGATACGCAGTATTTT | CSARVVPGFADTQYF
TRBJ2-1 | many | - | 15 | TRBV29-1 | TGCAGCGTTGAATACGTTCGGAAGGGCTACAATGAGCAGTTCTTC | CSVEYVRKGYNEQFF
TRBJ1-2 | many | - | 12 | TRBV29-1 | TGCAGCGTCGAGTGGGACCACTATGGCTACACCTTC | CSVEWDHYGYTF
TRBJ2-2 | - | TRBD2 | 18 | TRBV9 | TGTGCCAGCAGCGTAGGTCACAGGAGCGGGGCAAACACCGGGGAGCTGTTTTTT | CASSVGHRSGANTGELFF
TRBJ2-2 | few | TRBD1 | 15 | TRBV5-6 | TGTGCCAGCAGGCGTTCAGGGGGTTGGACCGGGGAGCTGTTTTTT | CASRRSGGWTGELFF
TRBJ2-7 | few | TRBD1 | 14 | TRBV11-3 | TGTGCCAGCTCCAAAGACAGGGAGCTGGACGAGCAGTACTTC | CASSKDRELDEQYF
TRBJ2-2 | - | - | 14 | TRBV5-1 | TGCGCCAGCAGCTTGTCCGCTACAGCCGGGGAGCTGTTTTTT | CASSLSATAGELFF
TRBJ2-1 | many | - | 12 | TRBV28 | TGTGCCAGCCTAAAGAATCGTGGGGAGCAGTTCTTC | CASLKNRGEQFF
TRBJ2-2 | - | - | 15 | TRBV25-1 | TGTGCCAGCAGTGAATACAGGGGAGACACCGGGGAGCTGTTTTTT | CASSEYRGDTGELFF
TRBJ2-7 | many | TRBD1 | 14 | TRBV28 | TGTGCCAGCAGCGAGGGACAGGGGGAATACGAGCAGTACTTC | CASSEGQGEYEQYF
TRBJ1-1 | - | - | 11 | TRBV5-1 | TGCGCCAGCGGGAGGGCCACTGAAGCTTTCTTT | CASGRATEAFF
TRBJ2-7 | many | - | 13 | TRBV12-3/TRBV12-4 | TGTGCCAGCAGAACGGGGACCCAATACGAGCAGTACTTC | CASRTGTQYEQYF
TRBJ1-1 | many | - | 16 | TRBV15 | TGTGCCACCAGCAAAGGCCGGGGCGGGCTGAACACTGAAGCTTTCTTT | CATSKGRGGLNTEAFF
TRBJ2-1 | - | - | 12 | TRBV20-1 | TGCAGTGCTAATTTGAGGATCAATGAGCAGTTCTTC | CSANLRINEQFF
TRBJ2-7 | many | TRBD1 | 15 | TRBV6-5 | TGTGCCAGCAGTTACTCGATCCAGGGGGCGAGTGAGCAGTACTTC | CASSYSIQGASEQYF
TRBJ1-1 | few | - | 15 | TRBV19 | TGTGCCAGTAGTTCCGCGGGACTACCAAACACTGAAGCTTTCTTT | CASSSAGLPNTEAFF
TRBJ1-2 | - | - | 13 | TRBV5-5 | TGTGCCAGCAGCTTGGGAGGGGAACGAGGCTACACCTTC | CASSLGGERGYTF
TRBJ2-1 | many | TRBD2 | 15 | TRBV12-3/TRBV12-4 | TGTGCCAGCAGTGACCGGAGCGGGAGGGCCCATGAGCAGTTCTTC | CASSDRSGRAHEQFF
TRBJ2-7 | many | - | 14 | TRBV27 | TGTGCCAGCAGTGACACGGGACCGAACTACGAGCAGTACTTC | CASSDTGPNYEQYF
TRBJ2-3 | - | - | 15 | TRBV7-2 | TGTGCCAGCAGCTTACAAGCGGGTGACACAGATACGCAGTATTTT | CASSLQAGDTDTQYF
TRBJ2-3 | many | TRBD2 | 16 | TRBV10-1 | TGCGCCAGCAGTGAGACCAGCGGGGGAGGCACAGATACGCAGTATTTT | CASSETSGGGTDTQYF
TRBJ1-2 | few | TRBD1 | 18 | TRBV20-1 | TGCAGTGCTAGAGAATATAGGGACAGGGGGATTCTCCTCTATGGCTACACCTTC | CSAREYRDRGILLYGYTF
TRBJ2-7 | many | - | 14 | TRBV30 | TGTGCCTGGAGTGCGGCACCTTATACCTACGAGCAGTACTTC | CAWSAAPYTYEQYF
TRBJ2-1 | many | TRBD2 | 16 | TRBV20-1 | TGCAGTGCCCATGACCAACTAGCGGGAGAGGGGAATGAGCAGTTCTTC | CSAHDQLAGEGNEQFF
TRBJ1-2 | - | TRBD1 | 14 | TRBV6-1 | TGTGCCAGCAGCCGTGGGACAGGGTTGGGCGGCTACACCTTC | CASSRGTGLGGYTF
TRBJ2-1 | few | TRBD2 | 17 | TRBV20-1 | TGCAGTGTCCCGAACGGACTAGCGGGTGCGACCTACAATGAGCAGTTCTTC | CSVPNGLAGATYNEQFF
TRBJ1-5 | few | TRBD1 | 17 | TRBV20-1 | TGCAGTGCCCCCGGCGGGACAGGTTATCGTCGGGATCAGCCCCAGCATTTT | CSAPGGTGYRRDQPQHF
TRBJ2-3 | many | - | 17 | TRBV27 | TGTGCCAGCAGACCCGATAGGCCGGGGTTCAGCACAGATACGCAGTATTTT | CASRPDRPGFSTDTQYF
TRBJ1-5 | few | - | 15 | TRBV15 | TGTGCCACCAGCAGAGAACTGCGGGTTAACCAGCCCCAGCATTTT | CATSRELRVNQPQHF
TRBJ2-7 | many | - | 16 | TRBV7-9 | TGTGCCAGCAGCTACAAAAAGGGGTCCCCGTCATACGAGCAGTACTTC | CASSYKKGSPSYEQYF
TRBJ2-3 | few | - | 15 | TRBV19 | TGTGCCAGTAGAGCTACTTGGACTAGCACAGATACGCAGTATTTT | CASRATWTSTDTQYF
TRBJ2-7 | - | TRBD2 | 14 | TRBV5-1 | TGCGCCAGCAGGGACCCGGGACTAGGGGGAGAGCAGTACTTC | CASRDPGLGGEQYF
TRBJ2-3 | - | TRBD2 | 17 | TRBV9 | TGTGCCAGCAGCGTAGAAGGATGGGGGGGGAGCACAGATACGCAGTATTTT | CASSVEGWGGSTDTQYF
TRBJ2-7 | - | TRBD2 | 14 | TRBV29-1 | TGCAGCGTTGCCGCCGGGACTAGCGCCTACGAGCAGTACTTC | CSVAAGTSAYEQYF